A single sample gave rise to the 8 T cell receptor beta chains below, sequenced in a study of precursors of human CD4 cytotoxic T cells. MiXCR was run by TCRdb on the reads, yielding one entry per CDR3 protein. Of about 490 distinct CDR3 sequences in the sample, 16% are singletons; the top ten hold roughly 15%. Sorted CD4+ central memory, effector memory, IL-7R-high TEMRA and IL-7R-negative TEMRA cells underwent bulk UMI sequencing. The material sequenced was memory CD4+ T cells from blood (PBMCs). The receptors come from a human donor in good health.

The CDR3 nucleotides are TGTGCCAGTATGCCCGGGGGGCCTCAGCCCCAGCATTTT. Its protein is CASMPGGPQPQHF. The chain links TRBV19 to TRBJ1-5, with D tentatively TRBD1 (6 bases). V was cut by 7 bases and J by 6 bases, with 13 bases left in between. Germline V gene data show CDR1 as LNHDA and CDR2 as SQIVND (reference sequence). The CDR3 is 13 residues long.

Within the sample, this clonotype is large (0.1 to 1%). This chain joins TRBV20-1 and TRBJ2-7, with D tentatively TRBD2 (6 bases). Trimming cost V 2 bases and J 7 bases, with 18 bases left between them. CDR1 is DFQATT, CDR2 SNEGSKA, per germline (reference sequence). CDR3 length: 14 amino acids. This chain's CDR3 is CSARSGAPRGEQYF. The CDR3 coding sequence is TGCAGTGCTAGATCCGGGGCGCCCCGGGGGGAGCAGTACTTC.

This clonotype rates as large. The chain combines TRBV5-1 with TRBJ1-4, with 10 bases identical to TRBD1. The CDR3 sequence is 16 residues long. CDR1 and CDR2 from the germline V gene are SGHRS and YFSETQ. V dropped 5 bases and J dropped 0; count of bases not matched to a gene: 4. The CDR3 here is CASRTGQGTTNEKLFF. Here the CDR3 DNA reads TGCGCCAGCAGAACGGGACAGGGGACAACTAATGAAAAACTGTTTTTT.

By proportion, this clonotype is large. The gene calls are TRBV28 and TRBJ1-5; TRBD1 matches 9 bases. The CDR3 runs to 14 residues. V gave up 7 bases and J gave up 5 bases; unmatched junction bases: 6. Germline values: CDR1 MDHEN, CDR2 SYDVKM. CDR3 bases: TGTGCCAGCACGCTTACAGGGGGCTATCAGCCCCAGCATTTT. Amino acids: CASTLTGGYQPQHF.

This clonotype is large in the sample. The CDR3 spells CASSLQGRGLGTEAFF. The DNA of the CDR3 is TGCGCCAGCAGCCTACAGGGTAGGGGCTTAGGCACTGAAGCTTTCTTT. The chain carries TRBV5-1 and TRBJ1-1, with D tentatively TRBD1 (6 bases). The CDR3 runs to 16 residues. Trimming left V 4 bases short and J 4 bases short, with 20 bases between. The germline gives CDR1 SGHRS, CDR2 YFSETQ.

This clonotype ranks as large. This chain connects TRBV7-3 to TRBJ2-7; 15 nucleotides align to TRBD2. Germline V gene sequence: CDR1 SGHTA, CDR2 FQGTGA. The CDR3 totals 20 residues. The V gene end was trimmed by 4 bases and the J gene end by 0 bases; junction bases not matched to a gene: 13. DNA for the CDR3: TGTGCCAGCAGCTCCCCAGGAGGACTAGCGGGAGGGTCCCTCTCCTACGAGCAGTACTTC. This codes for CASSSPGGLAGGSLSYEQYF.

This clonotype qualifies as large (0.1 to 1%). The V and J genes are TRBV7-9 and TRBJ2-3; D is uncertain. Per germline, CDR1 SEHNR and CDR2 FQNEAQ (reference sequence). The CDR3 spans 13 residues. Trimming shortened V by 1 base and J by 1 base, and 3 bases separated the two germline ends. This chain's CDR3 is CASSLEGTDTQYF. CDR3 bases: TGTGCCAGCAGCTTAGAAGGCACAGATACGCAGTATTTT. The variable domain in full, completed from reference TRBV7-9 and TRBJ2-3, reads DTGVSQNPRHKITKRGQNVTFRCDPISEHNRLYWYRQTLGQGPEFLTYFQNEAQLEKSRLLSDRFSAERPKGSFSTLEIQRTEQGDSAMYLCASSLEGTDTQYFGPGTRLTVL.

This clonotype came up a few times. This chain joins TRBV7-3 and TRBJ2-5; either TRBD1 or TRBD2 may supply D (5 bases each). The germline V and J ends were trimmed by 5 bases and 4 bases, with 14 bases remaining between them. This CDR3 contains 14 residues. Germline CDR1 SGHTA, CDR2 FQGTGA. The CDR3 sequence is CASSTGLGTETQYF. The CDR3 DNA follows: TGTGCCAGCAGCACAGGCCTTGGGACAGAGACCCAGTACTTC.